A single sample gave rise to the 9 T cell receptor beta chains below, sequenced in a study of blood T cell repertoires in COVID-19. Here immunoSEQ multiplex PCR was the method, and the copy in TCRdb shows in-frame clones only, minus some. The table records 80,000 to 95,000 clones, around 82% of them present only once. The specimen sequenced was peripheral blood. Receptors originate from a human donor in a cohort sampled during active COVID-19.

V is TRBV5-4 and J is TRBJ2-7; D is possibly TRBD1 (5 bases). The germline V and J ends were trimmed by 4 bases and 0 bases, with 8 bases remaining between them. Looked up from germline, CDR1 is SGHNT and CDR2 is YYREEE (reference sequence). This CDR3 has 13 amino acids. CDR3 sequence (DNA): TGTGCCAGCAGCCAGGGTGGCTCCTACGAGCAGTACTTC. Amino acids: CASSQGGSYEQYF.

The CDR3 DNA is TGTGCCAGCAGACTCGGGGGTAACTATGGCTACACCTTC. It encodes CASRLGGNYGYTF. The chain uses TRBV7-8 and TRBJ1-2, with D possibly TRBD1 on 5 matching bases. With 6 bases removed from V and 1 base from J, the gap between germline ends came to 9 bases. The CDR3 length is 13 residues. Per germline, CDR1 SGHVS and CDR2 FQNEAQ.

The CDR3 loop reads CASSSLTDWAAFSNTGELFF. The CDR3 DNA reads TGTGCCAGCAGTTCGTTGACCGATTGGGCCGCCTTTTCGAACACCGGGGAGCTGTTTTTT. The V gene is TRBV27, the J gene TRBJ2-2; D unresolved. Germline lookup yields CDR1 MNHEY and CDR2 SMNVEV (reference sequence). The CDR3 consists of 20 residues. Trimming took off 4 bases at V and 0 bases at J, with 24 bases between the two ends.

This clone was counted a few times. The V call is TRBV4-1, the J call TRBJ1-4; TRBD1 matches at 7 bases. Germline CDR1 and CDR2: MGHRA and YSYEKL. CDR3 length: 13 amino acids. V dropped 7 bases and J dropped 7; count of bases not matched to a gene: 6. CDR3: CASKQGTVEKLFF. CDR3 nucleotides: TGCGCCAGCAAACAGGGGACGGTTGAAAAACTGTTTTTT.

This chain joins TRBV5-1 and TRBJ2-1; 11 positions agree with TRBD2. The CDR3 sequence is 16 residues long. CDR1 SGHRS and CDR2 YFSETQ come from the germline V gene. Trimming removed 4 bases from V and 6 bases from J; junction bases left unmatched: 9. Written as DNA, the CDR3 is TGCGCCAGCAGCCTTGTGGTAGCGGGGGGGCCCAATGAGCAGTTCTTC. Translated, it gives CASSLVVAGGPNEQFF.

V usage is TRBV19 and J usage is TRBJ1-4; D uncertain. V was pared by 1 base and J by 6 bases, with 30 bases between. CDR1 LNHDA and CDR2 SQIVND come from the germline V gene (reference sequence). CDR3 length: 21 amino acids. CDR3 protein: CASSIGDRRVLYSLSDEKLFF. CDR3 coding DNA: TGTGCCAGTAGTATAGGAGACCGAAGAGTACTATACTCTCTATCAGATGAAAAACTGTTTTTT.

CDR3 coding DNA: TGTGCCAGCAGTCCCAGCGGGGGGAGCACAGATACGCAGTATTTT. Protein: CASSPSGGSTDTQYF. V usage is TRBV7-3 and J usage is TRBJ2-3, with TRBD2 matching over 9 bases. This CDR3 is built from 15 residues. Per the germline V gene, CDR1 is SGHTA and CDR2 is FQGTGA. The V and J ends lost 6 bases and 0 bases, in that order; junction bases with no gene match: 4.

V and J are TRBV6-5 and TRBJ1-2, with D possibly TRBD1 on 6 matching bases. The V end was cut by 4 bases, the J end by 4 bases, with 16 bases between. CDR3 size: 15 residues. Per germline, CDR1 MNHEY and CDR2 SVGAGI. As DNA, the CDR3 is TGTGCCAGCAGTTCTTACGACGGGACAACCTATGGCTACACCTTC. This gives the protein CASSSYDGTTYGYTF.

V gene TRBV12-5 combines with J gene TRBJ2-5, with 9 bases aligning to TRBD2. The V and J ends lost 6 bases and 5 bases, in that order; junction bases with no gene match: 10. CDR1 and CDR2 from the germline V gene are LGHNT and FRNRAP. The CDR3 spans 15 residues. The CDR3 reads CASGLGAGGGETQYF. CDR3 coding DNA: TGTGCTAGTGGCCTAGGGGCGGGAGGGGGCGAGACCCAGTACTTC.